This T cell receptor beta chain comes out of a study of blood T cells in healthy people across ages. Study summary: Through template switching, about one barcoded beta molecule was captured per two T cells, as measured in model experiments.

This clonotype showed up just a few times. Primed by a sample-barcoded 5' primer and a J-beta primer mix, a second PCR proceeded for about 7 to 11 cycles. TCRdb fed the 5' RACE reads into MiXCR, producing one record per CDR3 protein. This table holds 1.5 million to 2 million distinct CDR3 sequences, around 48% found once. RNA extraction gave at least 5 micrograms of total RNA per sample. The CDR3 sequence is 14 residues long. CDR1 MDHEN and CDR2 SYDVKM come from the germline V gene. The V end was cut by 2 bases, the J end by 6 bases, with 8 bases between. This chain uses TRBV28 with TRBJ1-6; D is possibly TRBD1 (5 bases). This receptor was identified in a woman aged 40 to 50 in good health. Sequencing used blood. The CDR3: CASSLVGTNSPLHF. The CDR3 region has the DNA TGTGCCAGCAGTTTAGTAGGGACTAATTCACCCCTCCACTTT.